This T cell receptor (beta chain) came from a study of CD8 T cells in Susac syndrome. The control group consisted of healthy donors matched for age and sex. TEMRA cells were FACS-enriched, and CD8+ and CD4+ T cells were isolated negatively. Random hexamers were used to reverse transcribe an amount of about 0.45 to 1 ug RNA. An immunoSEQ multiplex PCR generated amplified TCR beta CDR3 products spanning 54 Vbeta and 13 Jbeta. TCRdb re-derived calls from the immunoSEQ multiplex PCR reads in MiXCR, one entry per CDR3 protein. The data show some 120,000 distinct CDR3 sequences, with over 90% seen just once and approximately 0.13% held by the top ten. The sample taken for sequencing was CD4+ T cells from PBMCs. The TCR was taken from a human donor in good health.

The chain's CDR3 is CASSSSPGLGDSETQYF. The CDR3 nucleotides read TGTGCCAGCAGTTCCTCTCCGGGACTAGGGGACTCGGAGACCCAGTACTTC. The gene calls are TRBV12-3 or TRBV12-4 and TRBJ2-5; 8 nucleotides line up with TRBD2. V dropped 4 bases and J dropped 5; count of bases not matched to a gene: 15. The CDR3 runs to 17 residues.